The sequence of this TCR beta chain was determined in a study of blood T cell repertoires in COVID-19. The overall study: Sample material is recorded as cDNA or gDNA derived from T cells, B-cell-depleted T cells, or PBMCs.

The participants were between roughly 18 and 100 years old and came from some 23 US areas. V lost 8 bases, J lost 2 bases, and 11 bases stayed unmatched. This CDR3 is built from 16 residues. CDR1 and CDR2 (germline): SGHAT, FQNNGV. Data came from immunoSEQ multiplex PCR; TCRdb stores just in-frame clones and leaves some out. The table includes about 250,000 clones, over 75% detected once. This chain links TRBV11-2 with TRBJ2-5; TRBD1 aligns across 10 bases. The sequence derives from a man between 18 and 35 years old who had recovered from COVID-19. The sample was PBMCs or T cells enriched from blood (not recorded which). CDR3 loop: CASGRIEDRGQETQYF. DNA of the CDR3: TGTGCCAGCGGCAGGATAGAGGACAGGGGGCAAGAGACCCAGTACTTC.